This T cell receptor beta chain appears in the sequencing data of a study of shared clonotypes between healthy human individuals. Study-wide results and limits: A limitation of the genetic and exposure-history diversity represented arose from few donors.

About this clone: Its antigen is undetermined.

Naive CD4+ cells were CD45RA-selected; the remaining cells were memory. Germline V gene lookup returns CDR1 SGHAT and CDR2 FQNNGV. The CDR3 has 14 residues. V dropped 0 bases and J dropped 4 bases, with 9 bases sitting between them. Data came from immunoSEQ multiplex PCR; TCRdb stores just in-frame clones and leaves some out. Altogether around 2.5 million clones are present, approximately 93% being singletons, with the ten largest covering 0.36%. The TCR comes from a man aged 18 to 35 in good health. Some clones in this sample may be carry-over from other donors' samples. The specimen sequenced was naive CD4+ T cells from PBMCs. As for subset: CD45RA+ positively selected. The chain links TRBV11-2 to TRBJ1-2; unclear D gene. As DNA, the CDR3 is TGTGCCAGCAGCTTAGAGCGTCAGAGCTATGGCTACACCTTC. Amino acid sequence: CASSLERQSYGYTF.